Below, 10 T cell receptor beta chains from the same sample are listed, as sequenced in a study of blood T cell repertoires in COVID-19. Some clones are missing from TCRdb's copy, which holds only in-frame ones; the method was immunoSEQ multiplex PCR. Altogether approximately 140,000 clones are present, 84% being singletons, with the ten largest covering 3.4%. Sequenced: PBMCs or T cells enriched from blood (not recorded which). These receptors originate from a woman between 50 and 59 years old with acute COVID-19.

This clone came up once. The chain has TRBV6-5 and TRBJ1-2; a possible D gene is TRBD1 (6 bases). Deletions cut 2 bases from V and 7 bases from J, with 14 bases between. Germline V CDR1 and CDR2: MNHEY, SVGAGI. The CDR3 is made up of 14 amino acids. CDR3: CASSYRGGSSGYTF. Written as DNA, the CDR3 is TGTGCCAGCAGTTACCGAGGGGGAAGCTCTGGCTACACCTTC.

This clone was seen a handful of times. The chain carries TRBV28 and TRBJ2-5; TRBD2 matches 11 bases. CDR3 length: 15 residues. Trimming removed 6 bases from V and 4 bases from J; junction bases left unmatched: 7. Germline V gene data show CDR1 as MDHEN and CDR2 as SYDVKM. CDR3 in DNA: TGTGCCAGCAGGATAACTAGCGGGAGTTCAGAGACCCAGTACTTC. This codes for CASRITSGSSETQYF.

The chain joins TRBV19 to TRBJ1-2, with D unresolved. This CDR3 region has 16 residues. With 4 bases removed from V and 2 bases from J, the gap between germline ends came to 17 bases. In germline, CDR1 is LNHDA, CDR2 SQIVND (reference sequence). In DNA form, the CDR3 reads TGTGCCAGTAGTACCCATCCGAGCGGGGTAAACTATGGCTACACCTTC. Its protein product is CASSTHPSGVNYGYTF.

This clone was observed a handful of times. This chain connects TRBV5-4 to TRBJ2-2; D is perhaps TRBD2 (7 bases). Germline CDR1 is SGHNT and CDR2 is YYREEE (reference sequence). This CDR3 has 16 amino acids. Trimming left V 3 bases short and J 3 bases short, with 15 bases between. CDR3 sequence: CASSWVGGGHTGELFF. The CDR3 coding sequence is TGTGCCAGCAGCTGGGTAGGGGGGGGCCACACCGGGGAGCTGTTTTTT.

V gene TRBV5-3 combines with J gene TRBJ1-2; 8 nucleotides line up with TRBD1. TRBV5-3 is labeled an ORF, and its function is uncertain. V lost 0 bases to trimming and J lost 4 bases; unmatched junction nucleotides: 14. The CDR3 consists of 18 residues. In nucleotides, the CDR3 is TGTGCCAGAAGCTTGGCCGCGGCGGACAGGGCACAGAGCTATGGCTACACCTTC. Amino acids: CARSLAAADRAQSYGYTF.

V is TRBV7-2 and J is TRBJ2-3, with no clear D. The CDR3 loop spans 15 amino acids. Germline CDR1 is SGHTA and CDR2 is FQGNSA. The germline V and J ends were trimmed by 0 bases and 2 bases, with 9 bases remaining between them. This chain's CDR3 is CASSLALRSTDTQYF. The CDR3 DNA reads as TGTGCCAGCAGCTTAGCCCTCCGGTCCACAGATACGCAGTATTTT.

The chain has TRBV4-1 and TRBJ1-1; no clear D. V lost 4 bases to trimming and J lost 0 bases, with 12 bases between them. The CDR3 covers 15 residues. From germline, CDR1 is MGHRA and CDR2 YSYEKL. CDR3 coding DNA: TGCGCCAGCAGCCTCTCCAGGCGAATGAACACTGAAGCTTTCTTT. Protein sequence: CASSLSRRMNTEAFF.

The chain combines TRBV7-3 with TRBJ1-3; D not resolved. CDR1 and CDR2 (germline): SGHTA, FQGTGA. The CDR3 length is 16 residues. V was clipped by 1 base and J by 1 base, with 11 bases between them. This CDR3 reads CASSLNDQASGNTIYF. In nucleotides, the CDR3 is TGTGCCAGCAGCTTAAACGACCAGGCATCTGGAAACACCATATATTTT.

The CDR3 spells CASSQDRGQGTYSNQPQHF. CDR3 DNA: TGCGCCAGCAGCCAAGATCGAGGACAGGGAACATATAGCAATCAGCCCCAGCATTTT. J is TRBJ1-5 and V is TRBV4-1, with 8 bases matching TRBD1. In germline, CDR1 is MGHRA, CDR2 YSYEKL. The CDR3 spans 19 residues. Trimming cost V 0 bases and J 0 bases; bases outside gene matches: 10.

This chain joins TRBV5-1 and TRBJ2-3; 7 nucleotides line up with TRBD2. The germline CDR1 and CDR2 sequences are SGHRS and YFSETQ. The V segment lost 7 bases and the J segment 1 base; nucleotides outside the gene matches: 3. The length of the CDR3 is 13 residues. CDR3 protein: CASHRGGTDTQYF. For the CDR3, the DNA is TGCGCCAGCCATCGGGGGGGCACAGATACGCAGTATTTT. The whole variable domain, remainder taken from reference TRBV5-1 and TRBJ2-3, is KAGVTQTPRYLIKTRGQQVTLSCSPISGHRSVSWYQQTPGQGLQFLFEYFSETQRNKGNFPGRFSGRQFSNSRSEMNVSTLELGDSALYLCASHRGGTDTQYFGPGTRLTVL.